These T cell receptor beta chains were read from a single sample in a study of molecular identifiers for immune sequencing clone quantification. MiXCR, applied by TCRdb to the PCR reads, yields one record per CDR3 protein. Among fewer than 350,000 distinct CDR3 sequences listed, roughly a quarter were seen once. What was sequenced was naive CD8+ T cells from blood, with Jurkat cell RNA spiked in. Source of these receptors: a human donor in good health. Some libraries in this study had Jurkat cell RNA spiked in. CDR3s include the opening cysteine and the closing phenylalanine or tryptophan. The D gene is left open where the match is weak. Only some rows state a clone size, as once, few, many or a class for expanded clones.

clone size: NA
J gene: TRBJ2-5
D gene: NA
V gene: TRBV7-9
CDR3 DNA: TGTGCCAGCAGCTTAGAGCGGGTAGACAACCAAGAGACCCAGTACTTC
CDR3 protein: CASSLERVDNQETQYF

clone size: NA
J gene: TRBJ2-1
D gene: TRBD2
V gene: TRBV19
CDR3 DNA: TGTGCCAGTAGATTCGGGAGGGCCACCAATGAGCAGTTCTTC
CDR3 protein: CASRFGRATNEQFF

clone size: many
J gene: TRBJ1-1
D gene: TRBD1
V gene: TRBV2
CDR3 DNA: TGTGCCAGGGACTCGGACAGGACGAACACTGAAGCTTTCTTT
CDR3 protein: CARDSDRTNTEAFF

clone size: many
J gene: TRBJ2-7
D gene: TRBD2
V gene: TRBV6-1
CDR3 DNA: TGTGCCTGCCCTAGCGGGAGGAGGAACGAGCAGTACTTC
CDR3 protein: CACPSGRRNEQYF

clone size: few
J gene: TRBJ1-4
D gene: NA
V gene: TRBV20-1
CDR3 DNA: TGCAGTGCTTCGTATGCAACTAATGAAAAACTGTTTTTT
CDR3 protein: CSASYATNEKLFF

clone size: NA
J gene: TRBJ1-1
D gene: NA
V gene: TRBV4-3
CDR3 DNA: TGCGCCAGCAGCCAAGCCTCCAGGACGGGTGAAGCTTTCTTT
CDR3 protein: CASSQASRTGEAFF

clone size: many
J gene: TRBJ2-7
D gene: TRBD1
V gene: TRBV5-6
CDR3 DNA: TGTGCCAGCAGCGACCGGGACAGGGTCTCCGAGCAGTACTTC
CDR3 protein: CASSDRDRVSEQYF

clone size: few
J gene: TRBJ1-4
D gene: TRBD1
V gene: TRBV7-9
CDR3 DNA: TGTGCCAGCAGCTGGGACAGGGGCGAGTTTTTTGAAAAACTGTTTTTT
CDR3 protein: CASSWDRGEFFEKLFF

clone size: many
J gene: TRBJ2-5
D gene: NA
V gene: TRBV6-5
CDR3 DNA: TGTGCCAGCAGTTACGACAGCGGGCTACAAGAGACCCAGTACTTC
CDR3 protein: CASSYDSGLQETQYF

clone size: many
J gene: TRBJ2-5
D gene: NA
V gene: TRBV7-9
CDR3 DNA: TGTGCCAGCAGCTTACGGACCGGACCACAAGAGACCCAGTACTTC
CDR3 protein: CASSLRTGPQETQYF

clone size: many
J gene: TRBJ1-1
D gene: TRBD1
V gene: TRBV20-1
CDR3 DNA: TGCGGGGCTACAGGGGAGACTGAAGCTTTCTTT
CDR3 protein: CGATGETEAFF

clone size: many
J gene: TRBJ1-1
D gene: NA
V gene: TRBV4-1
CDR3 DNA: TGCGCCAGCAGCCAAGATCGGGGAGGAACTGAAGCTTTCTTT
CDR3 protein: CASSQDRGGTEAFF

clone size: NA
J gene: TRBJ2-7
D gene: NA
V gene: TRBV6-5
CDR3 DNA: TGTGCCAGCAGTTACCAGAGGGCGTGGGAGCAGTACTTC
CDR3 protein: CASSYQRAWEQYF

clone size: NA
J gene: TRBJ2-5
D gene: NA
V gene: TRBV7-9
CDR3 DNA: TGTGCCAGCAGCCCGCCAACCCCCGGGATTCAAGAGACCCAGTACTTC
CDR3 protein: CASSPPTPGIQETQYF

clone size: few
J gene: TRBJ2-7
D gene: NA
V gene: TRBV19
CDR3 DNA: TGTGCCAGTACCCCGGGCCCCACGTACGAGCAGTACTTC
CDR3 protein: CASTPGPTYEQYF

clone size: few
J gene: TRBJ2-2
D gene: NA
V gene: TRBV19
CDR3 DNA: TGTGCCAGTAGTATCCTCGACACCGGGGAGCTGTTTTTT
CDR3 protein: CASSILDTGELFF

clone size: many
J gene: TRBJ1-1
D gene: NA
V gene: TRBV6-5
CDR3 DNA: TGTGCCAGCAGTTATTCAGTAGGCGAAGCTTTCTTT
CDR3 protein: CASSYSVGEAFF

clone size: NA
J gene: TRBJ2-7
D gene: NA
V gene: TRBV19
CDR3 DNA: TGTGCCAGTAGTATAGGCTACAGGGAGTCCTACGAGCAGTACTTC
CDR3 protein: CASSIGYRESYEQYF

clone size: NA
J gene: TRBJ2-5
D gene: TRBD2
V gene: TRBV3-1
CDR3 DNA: TGTGCCAGCAGATATCGGACTAGCGGGGCGAACCAAGAGACCCAGTACTTC
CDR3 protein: CASRYRTSGANQETQYF

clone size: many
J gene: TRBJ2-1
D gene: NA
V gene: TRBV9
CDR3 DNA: TGTGCCAGCAGCACATACAATGAGCAGTTCTTC
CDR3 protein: CASSTYNEQFF

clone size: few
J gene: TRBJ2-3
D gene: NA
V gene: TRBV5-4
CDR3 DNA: TGTGCCAGCAGGGACGGGACAAACCCCACAGATACGCAGTATTTT
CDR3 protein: CASRDGTNPTDTQYF

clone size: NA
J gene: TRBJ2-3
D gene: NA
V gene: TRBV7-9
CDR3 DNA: TGTGCCAGCAGCTTAGTTCTAGCAACAGCTACGCAGTATTTT
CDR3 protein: CASSLVLATATQYF

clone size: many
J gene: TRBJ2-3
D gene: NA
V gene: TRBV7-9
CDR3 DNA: TGTGCCAGCACTCCGGATACGCAGTATTTT
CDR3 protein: CASTPDTQYF

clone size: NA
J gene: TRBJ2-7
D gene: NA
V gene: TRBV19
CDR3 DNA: TGTGCCAGTAGTTTTGCAGACTCCTACGAGCAGTACTTC
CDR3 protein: CASSFADSYEQYF

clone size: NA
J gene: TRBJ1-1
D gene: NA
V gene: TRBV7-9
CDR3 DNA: TGTGCCAGCAGCTTAGTCCAGGAGAATGAAGCTTTCTTT
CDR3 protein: CASSLVQENEAFF

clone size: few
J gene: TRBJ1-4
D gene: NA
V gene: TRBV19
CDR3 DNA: TGTGCCAGCCGCGTTGTGGCAACTAATGAAAAACTGTTTTTT
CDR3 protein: CASRVVATNEKLFF

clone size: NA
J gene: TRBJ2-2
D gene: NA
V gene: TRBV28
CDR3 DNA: TGTGCCAGCAGTAGTTCCGCCGGGGAGCTGTTTTTT
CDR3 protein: CASSSSAGELFF

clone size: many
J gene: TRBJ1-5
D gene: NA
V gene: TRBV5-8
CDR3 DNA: TGTGCCAGCAGCTTGTCTCCCGGTAACGGGCAGCCCCAGCATTTT
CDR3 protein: CASSLSPGNGQPQHF

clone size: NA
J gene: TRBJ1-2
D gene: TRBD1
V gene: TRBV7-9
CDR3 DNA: TGTGCCGGCAGCTTAGGAGAGACAGGGGGCAATGGCTACACCTTC
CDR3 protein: CAGSLGETGGNGYTF

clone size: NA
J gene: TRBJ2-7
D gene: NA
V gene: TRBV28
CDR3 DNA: TGTGCCAGCAGCTGGCCACCGGGATCATCAATCCCCTTTTCCTACGAGCAGTACTTC
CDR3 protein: CASSWPPGSSIPFSYEQYF

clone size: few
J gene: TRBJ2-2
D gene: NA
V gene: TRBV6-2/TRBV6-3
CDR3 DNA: TGTGCCAGCTCGACCCGGGACACATATTTAACCGGGGAGCTGTTTTTT
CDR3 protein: CASSTRDTYLTGELFF

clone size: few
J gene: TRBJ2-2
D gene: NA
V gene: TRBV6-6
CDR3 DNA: TGTGCCAGCAGTTACGTATTTGTGGGCGTCAACACCGGGGAGCTGTTTTTT
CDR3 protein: CASSYVFVGVNTGELFF

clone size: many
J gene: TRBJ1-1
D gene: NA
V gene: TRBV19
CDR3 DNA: TGTGCCAGTAGTATGGGGGATGAAGCTTTCTTT
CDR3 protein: CASSMGDEAFF

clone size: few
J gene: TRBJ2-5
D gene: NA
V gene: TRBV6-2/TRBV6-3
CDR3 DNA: TGTGCCAGCGGGGGGATAGGAGAGACCCAGTACTTC
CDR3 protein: CASGGIGETQYF

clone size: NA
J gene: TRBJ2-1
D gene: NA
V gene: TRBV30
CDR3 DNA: TGTGCCTGGAGTGTACCGTCGGGCCATGAGCAGTTCTTC
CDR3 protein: CAWSVPSGHEQFF

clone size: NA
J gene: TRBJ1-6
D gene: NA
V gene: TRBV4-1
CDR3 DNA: TGCGCCAGCAGCCAAGCGTTCAGTTATAATTCACCCCTCCACTTT
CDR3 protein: CASSQAFSYNSPLHF

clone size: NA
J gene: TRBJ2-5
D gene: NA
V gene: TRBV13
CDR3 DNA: TGTGCCAGCAGCTCTGACCGGGGAAGAGAGCCCCAGTACTTC
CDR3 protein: CASSSDRGREPQYF

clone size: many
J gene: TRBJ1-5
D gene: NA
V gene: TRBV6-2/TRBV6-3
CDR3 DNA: TGTGCCAGCAGAAGAACAGATAGCAATCAGCCCCAGCATTTT
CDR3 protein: CASRRTDSNQPQHF

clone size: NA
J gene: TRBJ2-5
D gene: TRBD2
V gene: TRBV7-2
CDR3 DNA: TGTGCCAGCAGCTTAGTTGGCGGGGGGATATTGGAGACCCAGTACTTC
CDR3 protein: CASSLVGGGILETQYF

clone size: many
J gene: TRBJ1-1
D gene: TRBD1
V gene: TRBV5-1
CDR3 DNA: TGCGCCAGCAGCCCGGAGGAACAGGGGGCCACTGAAGCTTTCTTT
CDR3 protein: CASSPEEQGATEAFF

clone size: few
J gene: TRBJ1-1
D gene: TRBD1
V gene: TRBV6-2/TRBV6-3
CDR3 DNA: TGTGCCAGCAGTTACGGAGTGTGGCAGGGGGGCTTGAACACTGAAGCTTTCTTT
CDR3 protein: CASSYGVWQGGLNTEAFF

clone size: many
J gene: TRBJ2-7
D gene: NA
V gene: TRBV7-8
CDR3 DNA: TGTGCCAGCAGCTCACTCAGGGGGGACGAGCAGTACTTC
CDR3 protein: CASSSLRGDEQYF

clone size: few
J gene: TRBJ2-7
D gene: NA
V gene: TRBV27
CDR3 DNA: TGTGCCAGCAGTTTGACAGCGGATCCCTACGAGCAGTACTTC
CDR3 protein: CASSLTADPYEQYF

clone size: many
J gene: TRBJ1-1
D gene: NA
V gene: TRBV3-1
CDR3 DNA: TGTGCCAGCAGCCAAGAGGGGCCGATCCGGAGCACTGAAGCTTTCTTT
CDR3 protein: CASSQEGPIRSTEAFF

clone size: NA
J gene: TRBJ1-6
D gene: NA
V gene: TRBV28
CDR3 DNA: TGTGCCAGCGGAATGGGCCTGAGCTCCTATAATTCATCCCTCCACTTT
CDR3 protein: CASGMGLSSYNSSLHF

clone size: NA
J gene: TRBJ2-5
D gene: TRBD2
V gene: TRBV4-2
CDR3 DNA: TGTGCCAGCAGCCAAGAGCTAGCGGGGGTTAAAGAGACCCAGTACTTC
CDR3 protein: CASSQELAGVKETQYF

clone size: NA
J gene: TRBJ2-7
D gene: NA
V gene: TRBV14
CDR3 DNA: TGTGCCAACAGCCAAGATTTCGGGGGCGGATACGAGCAGTACTTC
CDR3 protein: CANSQDFGGGYEQYF

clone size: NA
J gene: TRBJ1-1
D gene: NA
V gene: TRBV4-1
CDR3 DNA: TGCGCCAGCAGCCAACAGGGATTATCCACTGAAGCTTTCTTT
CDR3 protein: CASSQQGLSTEAFF

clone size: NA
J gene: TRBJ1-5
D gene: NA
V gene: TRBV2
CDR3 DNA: TGTGCCTGCAGGGAAACCCGCAACAGTGGCCCAAATCAGCCCCAGCATTTT
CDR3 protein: CACRETRNSGPNQPQHF

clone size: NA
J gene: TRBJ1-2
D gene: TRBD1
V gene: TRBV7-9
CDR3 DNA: TGTGCCAGCAGGTACCGGGACAGGCCTTATGGCTACACCTTC
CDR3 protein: CASRYRDRPYGYTF

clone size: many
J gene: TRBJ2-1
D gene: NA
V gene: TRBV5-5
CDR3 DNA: TGTGCCAGCAGCTCCCAGGCCAATGAGCAGTTCTTC
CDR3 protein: CASSSQANEQFF

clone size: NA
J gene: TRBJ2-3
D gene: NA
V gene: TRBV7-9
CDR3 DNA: TGTGCCAGCAGCTTATTGGGGAGTCTAGATACGCAGTATTTT
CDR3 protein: CASSLLGSLDTQYF

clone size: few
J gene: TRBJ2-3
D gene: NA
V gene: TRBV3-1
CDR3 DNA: TGTGCCAGCAGCCTTGGACTCCGACTAGGCACAGATACGCAGTATTTT
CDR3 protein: CASSLGLRLGTDTQYF

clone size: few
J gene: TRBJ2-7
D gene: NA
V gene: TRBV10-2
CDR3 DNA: TGCGCCAGCAGTGAATTCGGGCCCCCCTACGAGCAGTACTTC
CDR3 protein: CASSEFGPPYEQYF

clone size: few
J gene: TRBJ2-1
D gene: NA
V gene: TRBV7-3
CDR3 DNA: TGTGCCAGCAGCTTAATCGGGGGTCAAGTGAACAATGAGCAGTTCTTC
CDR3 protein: CASSLIGGQVNNEQFF